These 14 T cell receptor beta chains came from one sample sequenced in a study of shared clonotypes between healthy human individuals. CD45RO-negative CD8 cells positively selected for CCR7 made up the naive population, which excluded terminally differentiated effector memory CD45RA+ cells. Sequencing used immunoSEQ multiplex PCR; TCRdb keeps in-frame clones, though not all of them. Found here are about 2,100,000 clones, about 93% of them singletons; the top ten hold 1.5% to 2%. What was sequenced was naive CD8+ T cells from PBMCs. Every receptor here comes from a man aged 18 to 29 in good health. Some clones in this sample may be carry-over from other donors' samples.

V and J are TRBV27 and TRBJ1-2; 9 positions agree with TRBD1. Trimming removed 2 bases from V and 7 bases from J; junction bases left unmatched: 14. Looked up from germline, CDR1 is MNHEY and CDR2 is SMNVEV (reference sequence). The CDR3 runs to 17 residues. In nucleotides, the CDR3 is TGTGCCAGCAGTTTAGTAGGAGGGTCGGGACAGGGTGGTGGCTACACCTTC. Translated, it gives CASSLVGGSGQGGGYTF.

The rearrangement links TRBV28 to TRBJ2-3, with D uncertain. The V gene's germline CDR1 is MDHEN and CDR2 SYDVKM. The CDR3 loop spans 14 amino acids. Trimming pared 3 bases from V and 2 bases from J, leaving 9 bases between. The CDR3 loop is CASSLAPATDTQYF. The CDR3 DNA sequence: TGTGCCAGCAGTTTGGCCCCGGCCACAGATACGCAGTATTTT.

The rearrangement uses TRBV27 and TRBJ1-2; D is unclear. The CDR3 totals 13 residues. Germline V gene sequence: CDR1 MNHEY, CDR2 SMNVEV (reference sequence). Trimming removed 6 bases at V and 10 bases at J, with 18 bases between. The CDR3 region is CASSYSGRSVYTF. The CDR3 DNA reads TGTGCCAGCAGCTACTCCGGGAGGAGCGTCTACACCTTC.

The chain joins TRBV7-8 to TRBJ2-7; 7 bases line up with TRBD2. The CDR3 loop spans 16 amino acids. Germline CDR1 SGHVS, CDR2 FQNEAQ. J gave up 4 bases and V 1 base, and 10 bases lay outside the gene matches. The DNA for the CDR3 is TGTGCCAGCAGCTTAGTCCGAGCGGGGAGTTTTTACGAGCAGTACTTC. Its translation is CASSLVRAGSFYEQYF. The whole variable domain, remainder taken from reference TRBV7-8 and TRBJ2-7, is GAGVSQSPRYKVAKRGQDVALRCDPISGHVSLFWYQQALGQGPEFLTYFQNEAQLDKSGLPSDRFFAERPEGSVSTLKIQRTQQEDSAVYLCASSLVRAGSFYEQYFGPGTRLTVT.

Note on this clone: The same CDR3 arises from other DNA sequences in this sample as well. This chain joins TRBV7-9 and TRBJ1-1, with D unresolved. The V gene lost 1 base and the J gene lost 1 base, with 7 bases spanning the gap. The length of the CDR3 is 14 residues. Germline CDR1 SEHNR, CDR2 FQNEAQ (reference sequence). For the CDR3, the DNA is TGTGCCAGCAGCTTAGTGGTCAAGAACACTGAAGCTTTCTTT. It is translated as CASSLVVKNTEAFF.

The J gene is TRBJ2-7, the V gene TRBV14; D unresolved. Germline V lookup: CDR1 SGHDN, CDR2 FVKESK. Trimming took off 4 bases at V and 7 bases at J, with 11 bases between the two ends. The length of the CDR3 is 12 residues. The DNA for the CDR3 is TGTGCCAGCAGCCCCTCCCTGGGGGAGCAGTACTTC. Protein sequence: CASSPSLGEQYF.

This clone was counted a few times. V gene TRBV11-2 combines with J gene TRBJ2-1, with a possible D match to TRBD2 (5 bases). V was cut by 8 bases and J by 4 bases, with 9 bases left in between. Germline V gene lookup returns CDR1 SGHAT and CDR2 FQNNGV. The CDR3 is made up of 12 amino acids. The CDR3 DNA follows: TGTGCCAGCGTCGGGGTTTACAATGAGCAGTTCTTC. It encodes CASVGVYNEQFF.

The rearrangement links TRBV19 to TRBJ2-1; maybe TRBD2 (6 bases). V was cut by 3 bases and J by 7 bases, with 19 bases left in between. The CDR3 contains 16 residues. Germline values: CDR1 LNHDA, CDR2 SQIVND (reference sequence). The chain's CDR3 is CASSMEGLRVRNEQFF. The CDR3, as DNA: TGTGCCAGTAGTATGGAGGGGTTGAGGGTGCGGAATGAGCAGTTCTTC.

V is TRBV15 and J is TRBJ1-3; 7 bases are a match to TRBD1. The junction had 4 bases not matched to a gene; V was cut back by 4 bases and J by 4 bases. The germline V gene has CDR1 LNHNV and CDR2 YYDKDF (reference sequence). The CDR3 has 14 residues. CDR3 DNA: TGTGCCACCAGCACGAGGGGGCTCGGAAACACCATATATTTT. Residues: CATSTRGLGNTIYF.

This chain joins TRBV5-1 and TRBJ1-2; 7 bases fit TRBD1. The CDR3 extends over 15 amino acids. From germline, CDR1 is SGHRS and CDR2 YFSETQ. V gave up 5 bases and J gave up 2 bases; unmatched junction bases: 9. CDR3 sequence: CASRNPQGINYGYTF. CDR3 in DNA: TGCGCCAGCAGAAACCCACAGGGGATAAACTATGGCTACACCTTC. The full variable domain, its missing parts supplied by reference TRBV5-1 and TRBJ1-2, is KAGVTQTPRYLIKTRGQQVTLSCSPISGHRSVSWYQQTPGQGLQFLFEYFSETQRNKGNFPGRFSGRQFSNSRSEMNVSTLELGDSALYLCASRNPQGINYGYTFGSGTRLTVV.

The rearrangement links TRBV12-5 to TRBJ2-7; 7 nucleotides agree with TRBD1. The CDR3 is 15 residues long. Germline values: CDR1 LGHNT, CDR2 FRNRAP. V dropped 5 bases and J dropped 2; count of bases not matched to a gene: 9. This chain's CDR3 is CASGLSLGQPYEQYF. DNA for the CDR3: TGTGCTAGTGGTCTCTCCCTGGGACAGCCCTACGAGCAGTACTTC.

The genes are TRBV4-1 and TRBJ2-1; D remains ambiguous. The ends were cut back, 0 bases at V and 0 bases at J, with 6 bases in the middle. This CDR3 spans 15 amino acids. From germline, CDR1 is MGHRA and CDR2 YSYEKL. The CDR3 here is CASSQDPGSYNEQFF. The DNA of the CDR3 is TGCGCCAGCAGCCAAGATCCGGGCTCCTACAATGAGCAGTTCTTC.

The chain links TRBV27 to TRBJ2-7; 12 bases align to TRBD2. From germline, CDR1 is MNHEY and CDR2 SMNVEV (reference sequence). Trimming cost V 4 bases and J 0 bases; bases outside gene matches: 7. The CDR3 extends over 17 amino acids. This CDR3 reads CASSSRTSGTGSYEQYF. The DNA for the CDR3 is TGTGCCAGCAGTTCAAGGACTAGCGGGACCGGCTCCTACGAGCAGTACTTC.

J is TRBJ2-7 and V is TRBV4-2, with 9 bases matching TRBD1. Trimming took 3 bases from V and 5 from J; bases not matched to a gene: 11. From germline, CDR1 is LGHNA and CDR2 YNFKEQ. The CDR3 covers 16 residues. CDR3: CASSHEPGQGSDEQYF. The CDR3 DNA follows: TGTGCCAGCAGCCACGAACCGGGACAGGGTAGCGACGAGCAGTACTTC.